A single sample is the source of the 7 T cell receptor beta chains below, sequenced in a study of regulatory T cells in long-lasting Graves disease. The time point: newly diagnosed GD, antithyroid drugs for less than 3 months. PBMCs were the source of the RNA used for TCR sequencing. iRepertoire HTBI primers and Arm-PCR of CDR3 regions built TCR beta libraries. TCRdb recomputed calls from the multiplex PCR reads with MiXCR, one row per CDR3 protein. This sample yields about 520,000 distinct CDR3 sequences, of which around 13% are seen a single time; almost 9% belongs to the top ten. The same data also contributed to another study, on T cells in Graves' hyperthyroidism and ophthalmopathy.

The sequencing used peripheral blood mononuclear cells (PBMCs), collected at new diagnosis, from a patient treated with antithyroid drugs. Source of these receptors: a woman younger than 45 with Graves disease.

This clonotype was observed many times. The J gene is TRBJ2-7, the V gene TRBV6-1, with D possibly being TRBD1 (5 bases). The CDR3 totals 14 residues. Germline-derived CDR1 and CDR2 are MNHNS and SASEGT. V lost 0 bases and J lost 1, with 7 bases in between. The CDR3 reads CASSEADRSYEQYF. The CDR3 DNA follows: TGTGCCAGCAGTGAAGCTGACAGATCCTACGAGCAGTACTTC.

This clonotype was recorded many times. The chain joins TRBV28 to TRBJ2-7; tentatively, D is TRBD1 or TRBD2 (5 bases each). V was cut by 6 bases and J by 7 bases, with 10 bases left in between. Looked up from germline, CDR1 is MDHEN and CDR2 is SYDVKM. There are 11 residues in the CDR3. This chain's CDR3 is CASSTGREQYF. CDR3 coding DNA: TGTGCCAGCAGCACGGGGCGGGAGCAGTACTTC.

In this sample, this clonotype turned up many times. The chain uses TRBV28 and TRBJ1-4, with D tentatively TRBD1 (5 bases). The CDR3 length is 14 residues. The germline V gene has CDR1 MDHEN and CDR2 SYDVKM. V was shortened by 6 bases and J by 7 bases, with 15 bases between the two germline ends. This chain's CDR3 is CASRAGTAGEKLFF. CDR3 DNA sequence: TGTGCCAGCAGGGCGGGGACGGCGGGTGAAAAACTGTTTTTT.

This clonotype occurred many times. The gene calls are TRBV2 and TRBJ1-2; perhaps TRBD1 as D (5 bases). The CDR3 has 12 amino acids. Germline loops: CDR1 SNHLY, CDR2 FYNNEI. V gave up 9 bases and J gave up 4 bases, with 12 bases separating them. The CDR3 spells CASYGGSYGYTF. CDR3 coding DNA: TGTGCCAGTTATGGGGGGTCCTATGGCTACACCTTC. Full variable domain (rest looked up from reference TRBV2 and TRBJ1-2): EPEVTQTPSHQVTQMGQEVILRCVPISNHLYFYWYRQILGQKVEFLVSFYNNEISEKSEIFDDQFSVERPDGSNFTLKIRSTKLEDSAMYFCASYGGSYGYTFGSGTRLTVV.

Many counts were recorded for this clonotype. The genes are TRBV7-8 and TRBJ2-3; perhaps TRBD1 as D (6 bases). This CDR3 has 13 amino acids. Germline CDR1 reads SGHVS; CDR2 reads FQNEAQ. Trimming left V 4 bases short and J 5 bases short, with 10 bases between. The CDR3 DNA reads as TGTGCCAGCAGCTCAGACAGGCAAGATACGCAGTATTTT. It yields the protein CASSSDRQDTQYF.

This clonotype came up many times. The gene calls are TRBV6-5 and TRBJ1-1; 8 nucleotides match TRBD1. The CDR3 totals 20 residues. Germline lookup yields CDR1 MNHEY and CDR2 SVGAGI. V lost 0 bases, J lost 3 bases, and 18 bases stayed unmatched. CDR3 nucleotides: TGTGCCAGCAGTTACTCGAGGCGACCAACTGACAGGGGCTGGGACACTGAAGCTTTCTTT. This translates into CASSYSRRPTDRGWDTEAFF.

A few counts support this clonotype. The CDR3 is CASSNEATQETQYF. The CDR3 nucleotides read TGTGCCAGCAGCAACGAGGCGACTCAAGAGACCCAGTACTTC. The chain employs TRBV12-3 or TRBV12-4 and TRBJ2-5; D is unresolved. V lost 6 bases to trimming and J lost 2 bases, with 13 bases between them. This CDR3 comprises 14 residues.